This TCR beta chain derives from a study of T cells in Graves' hyperthyroidism and ophthalmopathy. Subjects aged 18 to 65 presented with newly diagnosed hyperthyroidism of less than 2 months' duration. Diagnostic assessment was based on clinical symptoms, serum thyroxine and TRAb, thyroid ultrasound and orbital computed tomography. V lost 6 bases and J lost 5, with 17 bases in between. There are 15 residues in the CDR3. Germline loops: CDR1 MNHNY, CDR2 SVGAGI (reference sequence). From RNA transcripts, TCR beta CDR3 regions were amplified. A first-round RT-PCR of the TCR CDR3 used the HTBI primer set. TCRdb processed the multiplex PCR reads anew with MiXCR; each CDR3 protein has one entry. The table includes a few hundred thousand distinct CDR3 sequences, roughly 46% detected once. This clonotype occurred many times.

Sequenced: peripheral blood or thyroid tissue (not recorded which). This chain connects TRBV6-6 to TRBJ1-5; possible D gene TRBD1, 5 bases. The TCR was taken from a woman in her late teens or twenties with Graves' hyperthyroidism. CDR3 protein: CASSLERQLHQPQHF. The CDR3 coding sequence is TGTGCCAGCAGCCTAGAGCGACAGCTCCATCAGCCCCAGCATTTT.